Below, 23 T cell receptor beta chains from the same sample are listed, as sequenced in a study of blood T cell repertoires in COVID-19. The data were produced by immunoSEQ multiplex PCR, yet TCRdb's version contains in-frame clones alone and is incomplete. The sample carries 140,000 to 150,000 clones, 80% to 90% recorded once. The sequenced sample consisted of peripheral blood. The origin of the receptors is a woman aged 60-70 years with COVID-19, enrolled during active disease.

This sequence joins TRBV5-4 and TRBJ2-3; the D gene is possibly TRBD1 (6 bases). Germline lookup yields CDR1 SGHNT and CDR2 YYREEE (reference sequence). This CDR3 is 15 amino acids long. Between the trimmed V and J ends, which lost 0 bases and 3 bases, there was a span of 11 bases. CDR3 in DNA: TGTGCCAGCAGCTTGGGGACGGGACAAACAGATACGCAGTATTTT. Translated: CASSLGTGQTDTQYF.

The chain joins TRBV3-1 (or the pseudogene TRBV3-2) to TRBJ1-1; no clear D. V was cut by 4 bases and J by 3 bases, with 6 bases left in between. This CDR3 contains 12 residues. Germline V gives CDR1 LGHDT, CDR2 YNNKEL (reference sequence). CDR3 nucleotides: TGTGCCAGCAGCCTTCTACACACTGAAGCTTTCTTT. Translation: CASSLLHTEAFF.

The chain couples TRBV6-5 to TRBJ1-2, with D perhaps matching TRBD1 (5 bases). V lost 0 bases, J lost 6 bases, and 11 bases lay in between. CDR1 MNHEY and CDR2 SVGAGI come from the germline V gene. There are 14 residues in the CDR3. The CDR3 loop is CASSYSSGWDGYTF. Written as DNA, the CDR3 is TGTGCCAGCAGTTACTCGTCAGGGTGGGATGGCTACACCTTC.

The chain employs TRBV6-5 and TRBJ1-6; 10 bases agree with TRBD1. J lost 10 bases, V lost 4 bases, and 4 bases had no gene match. In germline, CDR1 is MNHEY, CDR2 SVGAGI. The CDR3 has 14 residues. For the CDR3, the DNA is TGTGCCAGCAGTTCGGGACAGGGGTGGTCACCCCTCCACTTT. This translates into CASSSGQGWSPLHF.

This chain uses TRBV6-5 with TRBJ1-3; perhaps TRBD1 as D (6 bases). Germline V CDR1 and CDR2: MNHEY, SVGAGI. This CDR3 is built from 15 residues. Trimming pared 6 bases from V and 4 bases from J, leaving 16 bases between. Here the CDR3 DNA reads TGTGCCAGCAGCCAGATGGGGGCGCGAGGAAACACCATATATTTT. Translating gives CASSQMGARGNTIYF.

The CDR3 region is CASTRQGYMNTEAFF. In nucleotides, the CDR3 is TGTGCCAGCACCCGACAGGGGTATATGAACACTGAAGCTTTCTTT. The chain joins TRBV6-6 to TRBJ1-1, with 8 nucleotides matching TRBD1. J lost 0 bases, V lost 7 bases, and 7 bases had no gene match. Germline V gives CDR1 MNHNY, CDR2 SVGAGI (reference sequence). This CDR3 is 15 amino acids long.

The CDR3 spells CASSLGTGPYEQYF. The CDR3 DNA reads as TGTGCCAGCAGCTTAGGGACAGGGCCCTACGAGCAGTACTTC. The chain has TRBV7-2 and TRBJ2-7; 8 bases map to TRBD1. The V segment lost 1 base and the J segment 2 bases; nucleotides outside the gene matches: 1. CDR1 and CDR2 from the germline V gene are SGHTA and FQGNSA. This CDR3 is 14 amino acids long.

V is TRBV23-1 and J is TRBJ1-5; a possible D gene is TRBD1 (6 bases). TRBV23-1 has ORF status, its function being uncertain. The CDR3 covers 13 residues. Trimming left V 7 bases short and J 4 bases short, with 11 bases between. The CDR3: CASKNTGNQPQHF. CDR3 DNA sequence: TGCGCCAGCAAGAACACAGGGAATCAGCCCCAGCATTTT.

The gene calls are TRBV12-3 or TRBV12-4 and TRBJ1-1; D uncertain. The germline V and J ends were trimmed by 4 bases and 4 bases, with 7 bases remaining between them. The CDR3 covers 12 residues. Written as DNA, the CDR3 is TGTGCCAGCAGTTCGGGAGGCACTGAAGCTTTCTTT. As protein: CASSSGGTEAFF.

The chain links TRBV19 to TRBJ1-3, with no clear D. V was pared by 8 bases and J by 0 bases, with 8 bases between. The CDR3 sequence is 13 residues long. The V gene's germline CDR1 is LNHDA and CDR2 SQIVND (reference sequence). The CDR3 nucleotides are TGTGCCAGTGGTCGTAGCTCTGGAAACACCATATATTTT. This translates into CASGRSSGNTIYF.

The rearrangement joins TRBV5-4 to TRBJ2-7, with 7 bases matching TRBD2. Looked up from germline, CDR1 is SGHNT and CDR2 is YYREEE (reference sequence). With 4 bases clipped from V and 0 bases from J, the junction kept 10 bases outside the gene matches. The CDR3 is 16 amino acids. The CDR3 DNA sequence: TGTGCCAGCAGCCGCCATCGAACGGGGGGCTCCTACGAGCAGTACTTC. It yields the protein CASSRHRTGGSYEQYF.

The chain recombines TRBV7-9 with TRBJ1-1; 10 bases are a match to TRBD1. V dropped 1 base and J dropped 5; count of bases not matched to a gene: 7. This CDR3 comprises 16 residues. Germline-derived CDR1 and CDR2 are SEHNR and FQNEAQ (reference sequence). The CDR3 region has the DNA TGTGCCAGCAGCTTAGGGGACAGGGGAATGGGGACTGAAGCTTTCTTT. This codes for CASSLGDRGMGTEAFF.

The chain employs TRBV5-1 and TRBJ2-4; D call uncertain. Looked up from germline, CDR1 is SGHRS and CDR2 is YFSETQ. The V gene lost 5 bases and the J gene lost 5 bases, with 17 bases spanning the gap. This CDR3 spans 15 amino acids. The CDR3 loop is CASRPHPDRENIQYF. The DNA of the CDR3 is TGCGCCAGCAGACCGCACCCCGATCGGGAAAACATTCAGTACTTC.

The CDR3, as DNA: TGTGCCAGCAGCCCCTCGGGACTAGCGGGGGGGCGGGGCTACGAGCAGTACTTC. Protein product: CASSPSGLAGGRGYEQYF. The chain recombines TRBV3-1 (or the pseudogene TRBV3-2) with TRBJ2-7, with TRBD2 matching 16 bases. The V gene end was trimmed by 4 bases and the J gene end by 3 bases; junction bases not matched to a gene: 9. This CDR3 is 18 amino acids long. CDR1 is LGHDT, CDR2 YNNKEL, per germline (reference sequence).

This clone turned up a few times. The V gene is TRBV2, the J gene TRBJ2-3; 8 positions agree with TRBD1. The V gene end was trimmed by 4 bases and the J gene end by 2 bases; junction bases not matched to a gene: 14. This CDR3 has 18 residues. Germline V gives CDR1 SNHLY, CDR2 FYNNEI. The CDR3 nucleotides read TGTGCCAGCAGTGTGTCGACAGGGGCCAAACCTGACACAGATACGCAGTATTTT. Amino acid sequence: CASSVSTGAKPDTDTQYF.

DNA of the CDR3: TGTGCCAGCAGCCGATCGGACAGGGTTCGCGCTTTCTTT. Residues: CASSRSDRVRAFF. The genes are TRBV7-9 and TRBJ1-1; 8 bases line up with TRBD1. The CDR3 totals 13 residues. From germline, CDR1 is SEHNR and CDR2 FQNEAQ (reference sequence). Trimming cost V 5 bases and J 11 bases; bases outside gene matches: 10.

The CDR3 sequence is CASSFEGGKYQPQHF. The CDR3 bases are TGTGCCAGCAGCTTTGAGGGTGGAAAATATCAGCCCCAGCATTTT. The chain couples TRBV7-2 to TRBJ1-5; D is unclear. Germline CDR1 reads SGHTA; CDR2 reads FQGNSA. V lost 3 bases and J 5 bases, leaving 14 bases between the germline ends. The CDR3 spans 15 residues.

The rearrangement joins TRBV11-3 to TRBJ2-5, with TRBD2 as a possible D gene (5 bases). Looked up from germline, CDR1 is SGHNT and CDR2 is YENEEA. CDR3 length: 15 residues. The germline V and J ends were trimmed by 1 base and 5 bases, with 14 bases remaining between them. The CDR3 DNA reads as TGTGCCAGCAGCTTAGGTACGGAGGCCCGGGAGACCCAGTACTTC. Translating it yields CASSLGTEARETQYF.

This rearrangement joins TRBV6-1 to TRBJ1-4; 7 positions match TRBD1. V dropped 2 bases and J dropped 6; count of bases not matched to a gene: 6. The CDR3 is 15 amino acids. Germline CDR1 reads MNHNS; CDR2 reads SASEGT. Written as DNA, the CDR3 is TGTGCCAGCAGTGAATTTGACAGGGAGTATGAAAAACTGTTTTTT. Translation: CASSEFDREYEKLFF.

The chain carries TRBV3-1 (or the pseudogene TRBV3-2) and TRBJ1-5, with D possibly being TRBD1 (5 bases). Germline V gene lookup returns CDR1 LGHDT and CDR2 YNNKEL (reference sequence). The CDR3 runs 15 residues. The V and J ends lost 2 bases and 2 bases respectively, with 10 bases between them. The CDR3: CASSQRGGGNQPQHF. CDR3 coding DNA: TGTGCCAGCAGCCAAAGGGGTGGCGGCAATCAGCCCCAGCATTTT.

The V call is TRBV30, the J call TRBJ1-5; unclear D gene. The germline V and J ends were trimmed by 0 bases and 1 base, with 10 bases remaining between them. Germline V gene sequence: CDR1 GTSNPN, CDR2 SVGIG (reference sequence). The CDR3 covers 15 residues. The CDR3 reads CAWSVGASSNQPQHF. As DNA, the CDR3 is TGTGCCTGGAGTGTGGGAGCGTCGAGCAATCAGCCCCAGCATTTT.

This clone was recorded once. The chain has TRBV9 and TRBJ1-1; a possible D gene is TRBD1 (6 bases). Per germline, CDR1 SGDLS and CDR2 YYNGEE. CDR3 size: 16 residues. V shed 0 bases and J shed 5 bases, with 17 bases lying between them. The CDR3 coding sequence is TGTGCCAGCAGCGTAGGCTGGGGGCAGGTAGGGACTGAAGCTTTCTTT. It is translated as CASSVGWGQVGTEAFF. Full variable domain (rest looked up from reference TRBV9 and TRBJ1-1): DSGVTQTPKHLITATGQRVTLRCSPRSGDLSVYWYQQSLDQGLQFLIQYYNGEERAKGNILERFSAQQFPDLHSELNLSSLELGDSALYFCASSVGWGQVGTEAFFGQGTRLTVV.

The chain carries TRBV9 and TRBJ2-7; 11 positions agree with TRBD2. Trimming took 2 bases from V and 3 from J; bases not matched to a gene: 7. The V gene's germline CDR1 is SGDLS and CDR2 YYNGEE. The CDR3 is 16 amino acids. The CDR3 spells CASSVTLAGEIYEQYF. DNA of the CDR3: TGTGCCAGCAGCGTGACACTAGCGGGGGAGATCTACGAGCAGTACTTC.